This T cell receptor beta chain was captured in a study of blood T cell repertoires in COVID-19. The overall study: Sites in the United States, Italy and Spain provided acute and convalescent COVID-19 samples.

Some clones are missing from TCRdb's copy, which holds only in-frame ones; the method was immunoSEQ multiplex PCR. The sample lists about 320,000 clones; around 82% were seen once. The CDR3 loop spans 14 amino acids. Germline CDR1 reads SGHRS; CDR2 reads YFSETQ. The V gene lost 3 bases and the J gene lost 1 base, with 10 bases spanning the gap. Of note for this clone: The sample contains more than one DNA sequence encoding this CDR3.

This receptor was obtained from a woman in her forties or fifties with acute or convalescent COVID-19. The sample comprised peripheral blood. V is TRBV5-1 and J is TRBJ2-5; tentative D call: TRBD1 (7 bases). The chain's CDR3 is CASSWGDSQETQYF. CDR3 bases: TGCGCCAGCAGCTGGGGGGACAGCCAAGAGACCCAGTACTTC.